The 29 T cell receptor beta chains in this list originate from one sample, sequenced in a study of control samples from healthy donors and cancer patients. Sequencing was performed with immunoSEQ multiplex PCR; in TCRdb, only in-frame clones are kept and a portion is missing. The table lists some 94,000 clones, about 88% of them singletons. The sample was PBMCs. The receptors here all came from a woman aged 45-59 years with colorectal cancer.

This clone came up a few times. The chain uses TRBV10-3 and TRBJ1-5, with D possibly being TRBD1 (6 bases). Between the trimmed V and J ends, which lost 10 bases and 0 bases, there was a span of 13 bases. Germline V gene sequence: CDR1 ENHRY, CDR2 SYGVKD. The CDR3 runs to 14 residues. The CDR3, as DNA: TGTGCCAGCGGGACATCAGATAGCAATCAGCCCCAGCATTTT. Its translation: CASGTSDSNQPQHF.

The chain couples TRBV6-5 to TRBJ1-1; 11 nucleotides agree with TRBD1. The CDR3 contains 14 residues. J gave up 4 bases and V 8 bases, and 6 bases lay outside the gene matches. The germline gives CDR1 MNHEY, CDR2 SVGAGI. The CDR3 coding sequence is TGTGCCAGCGGATGGACAGGGGGCGGCACTGAAGCTTTCTTT. Its protein product is CASGWTGGGTEAFF.

This clone was detected only a few times. CDR3 loop: CASSRGRAPTDTQYF. CDR3 bases: TGTGCCAGCAGCAGGGGCAGGGCCCCCACAGATACGCAGTATTTT. The J gene is TRBJ2-3, the V gene TRBV7-2; tentative D call: TRBD1 (5 bases). The CDR3 contains 15 residues. V lost 5 bases and J lost 2, with 14 bases in between. The germline gives CDR1 SGHTA, CDR2 FQGNSA. The entire variable domain, with the rest obtained from reference TRBV7-2 and TRBJ2-3, is as follows: GAGVSQSPSNKVTEKGKDVELRCDPISGHTALYWYRQSLGQGLEFLIYFQGNSAPDKSGLPSDRFSAERTGGSVSTLTIQRTQQEDSAVYLCASSRGRAPTDTQYFGPGTRLTVL.

V gene TRBV5-5 combines with J gene TRBJ2-1; D possibly corresponds to TRBD1 (6 bases). Germline values: CDR1 SGHKS, CDR2 YYEKEE (reference sequence). The CDR3 contains 15 residues. Trimming cost V 1 base and J 6 bases, with 14 bases left between them. For the CDR3, the DNA is TGTGCCAGCAGCTTGATGGGGGCGCAGGGCAATGAGCAGTTCTTC. The encoded protein is CASSLMGAQGNEQFF.

The chain is built from TRBV6-4 and TRBJ2-2, with D perhaps TRBD1 or TRBD2 (5 bases each). CDR1 MRHNA and CDR2 SNTAGT come from the germline V gene. V was clipped by 2 bases and J by 3 bases, with 16 bases between them. The CDR3 runs 17 residues. CDR3 region: CASSDIKEGSDTGELFF. The CDR3 DNA reads as TGTGCCAGCAGTGACATCAAAGAGGGGTCGGACACCGGGGAGCTGTTTTTT.

This clone came up a few times. V usage is TRBV2 and J usage is TRBJ2-5; TRBD2 might be the D (5 bases). Trimming cost V 8 bases and J 4 bases, with 17 bases left between them. This CDR3 region has 14 residues. Germline values: CDR1 SNHLY, CDR2 FYNNEI. This CDR3 reads CASHAPIGGETQYF. The CDR3, as DNA: TGTGCCAGCCACGCTCCAATTGGAGGAGAGACCCAGTACTTC.

The chain has TRBV5-4 and TRBJ2-1, with a tentative D call TRBD1 (7 bases). The V gene's germline CDR1 is SGHNT and CDR2 YYREEE (reference sequence). Deletions cut 0 bases from V and 10 bases from J, with 17 bases between. The CDR3 totals 15 residues. This CDR3 reads CASSLAGGGIWEQFF. CDR3 bases: TGTGCCAGCAGCTTGGCCGGAGGGGGCATTTGGGAGCAGTTCTTC.

The V call is TRBV3-1 (or the pseudogene TRBV3-2), the J call TRBJ1-2, with D perhaps TRBD1 (5 bases). Trimming shortened V by 2 bases and J by 4 bases, and 11 bases separated the two germline ends. The germline V gene has CDR1 LGHDT and CDR2 YNNKEL (reference sequence). The CDR3 loop spans 14 amino acids. CDR3: CASSQLGAAYGYTF. CDR3 sequence (DNA): TGTGCCAGCAGCCAACTTGGGGCCGCCTATGGCTACACCTTC.

CDR3 amino acids: CASTKDRSTDTQYF. Here the CDR3 DNA reads TGTGCCAGCACCAAGGACAGAAGCACAGATACGCAGTATTTT. The chain carries TRBV25-1 and TRBJ2-3, with D tentatively TRBD1 (6 bases). The CDR3 has 14 amino acids. The V gene's germline CDR1 is MGHDK and CDR2 SYGVNS. With 7 bases removed from V and 0 bases from J, the gap between germline ends came to 11 bases.

The J gene is TRBJ2-3, the V gene TRBV9; D ambiguous. Trimming removed 0 bases from V and 6 bases from J, with 11 bases in between. The CDR3 spans 14 residues. The germline V gene encodes CDR1 SGDLS and CDR2 YYNGEE. CDR3 nucleotide sequence: TGTGCCAGCAGCGTAGGGAGTTTGGGGGATACGCAGTATTTT. As protein: CASSVGSLGDTQYF.

The chain couples TRBV7-2 to TRBJ2-5; D is ambiguous. This CDR3 contains 14 residues. The V end lost 1 base, the J end lost 1 base, and 7 bases lay between the germline ends. Germline V gene sequence: CDR1 SGHTA, CDR2 FQGNSA. As DNA, the CDR3 is TGTGCCAGCAGCTTAGTGGGCGGCCAAGAGACCCAGTACTTC. It codes for CASSLVGGQETQYF.

The rearrangement joins TRBV18 to TRBJ1-4; D may be TRBD1 (6 bases). CDR1 is KGHSH and CDR2 is LQKENI in the germline V gene. The CDR3 is 15 amino acids. V lost 3 bases to trimming and J lost 8 bases, with 16 bases between them. The DNA of the CDR3 is TGTGCCAGCTCACCCAACACAGGGTTCGGAGAAAAACTGTTTTTT. Protein product: CASSPNTGFGEKLFF. The complete variable domain, with remaining parts taken from reference TRBV18 and TRBJ1-4, reads NAGVMQNPRHLVRRRGQEARLRCSPMKGHSHVYWYRQLPEEGLKFMVYLQKENIIDESGMPKERFSAEFPKEGPSILRIQQVVRGDSAAYFCASSPNTGFGEKLFFGSGTQLSVL.

The chain carries TRBV6-2 or TRBV6-3 and TRBJ2-4; D might be TRBD1 or TRBD2, each matching 6 bases. The V gene's germline CDR1 is MNHEY and CDR2 SVGEGT. The CDR3 runs to 15 residues. V was shortened by 2 bases and J by 5 bases, with 13 bases between the two germline ends. The CDR3 reads CASSYAGRTENIQYF. In DNA, the CDR3 is TGTGCCAGCAGTTACGCGGGGAGGACAGAAAACATTCAGTACTTC.

The V gene is TRBV25-1, the J gene TRBJ2-5; D is possibly TRBD2 (5 bases). Germline V gene data show CDR1 as MGHDK and CDR2 as SYGVNS. V was pared by 1 base and J by 4 bases, with 13 bases between. This CDR3 has 15 residues. In nucleotides, the CDR3 is TGTGCCAGCAGTGAATGGGCAGGAGGCGCAGAGACCCAGTACTTC. Protein sequence: CASSEWAGGAETQYF.

The CDR3 bases are TGTGCCAGCAGCTTGGGCAGGTCAAACACTGAAGCTTTCTTT. Amino acids: CASSLGRSNTEAFF. The V call is TRBV7-2, the J call TRBJ1-1; D not resolved. Germline CDR1 reads SGHTA; CDR2 reads FQGNSA. V lost 3 bases, J lost 2 bases, and 10 bases lay in between. The CDR3 runs to 14 residues.

The V gene is TRBV7-2, the J gene TRBJ2-4, with 9 bases matching TRBD1. In germline, CDR1 is SGHTA, CDR2 FQGNSA. The CDR3 spans 16 residues. J lost 6 bases, V lost 1 base, and 7 bases had no gene match. DNA for the CDR3: TGTGCCAGCAGCTTAGATGGGACAGGGACTGGAAACATTCAGTACTTC. Protein sequence: CASSLDGTGTGNIQYF.

The chain has TRBV11-3 and TRBJ2-1; 7 bases map to TRBD1. The V and J ends lost 5 bases and 7 bases, in that order; junction bases with no gene match: 8. Looked up from germline, CDR1 is SGHNT and CDR2 is YENEEA. This CDR3 contains 14 residues. The CDR3: CASSLAGTANEQFF. The CDR3 nucleotides are TGTGCCAGCAGCCTGGCCGGGACAGCTAATGAGCAGTTCTTC.

The V call is TRBV9, the J call TRBJ1-2, with D possibly TRBD1 on 5 matching bases. Germline V lookup: CDR1 SGDLS, CDR2 YYNGEE. V was pared by 4 bases and J by 5 bases, with 18 bases between. The CDR3 spans 15 residues. Here the CDR3 reads CASSLQGQGVYGYTF. In DNA, the CDR3 is TGTGCCAGCAGCCTCCAAGGCCAAGGGGTATATGGCTACACCTTC.

The rearrangement uses TRBV7-2 and TRBJ2-3; TRBD1 might be the D (5 bases). Germline CDR1 reads SGHTA; CDR2 reads FQGNSA. The germline V and J ends were trimmed by 4 bases and 2 bases, with 13 bases remaining between them. The CDR3 covers 15 residues. The CDR3 spells CASSYDSTYTDTQYF. The CDR3 nucleotides are TGTGCCAGCAGCTACGACAGTACCTACACAGATACGCAGTATTTT.

The V gene is TRBV3-1 (or the pseudogene TRBV3-2), the J gene TRBJ2-3; 13 bases match TRBD2. The CDR3 is made up of 18 amino acids. After removal of 6 bases from V and 0 bases from J, the junction contained 9 bases not matched to a gene. Germline-derived CDR1 and CDR2 are LGHDT and YNNKEL (reference sequence). Here the CDR3 reads CASSRLRLAGGSTDTQYF. In DNA form, the CDR3 reads TGTGCCAGCAGTCGCCTCCGACTAGCGGGGGGAAGCACAGATACGCAGTATTTT.

V and J are TRBV7-9 and TRBJ2-1; 9 bases are shared with TRBD2. V gave up 5 bases and J gave up 6 bases; unmatched junction bases: 8. Germline V gene lookup returns CDR1 SEHNR and CDR2 FQNEAQ (reference sequence). The CDR3 is made up of 15 amino acids. The CDR3 DNA reads as TGTGCCAGCAGCCATAGCGGGGGAGGGGTCAATGAGCAGTTCTTC. It translates to CASSHSGGGVNEQFF.

The V call is TRBV10-1, the J call TRBJ2-1; the match to TRBD2 covers 13 bases. Per the germline V gene, CDR1 is WNHNN and CDR2 is SYGVQD (reference sequence). CDR3 length: 16 residues. V was pared by 5 bases and J by 10 bases, with 11 bases of the junction left unmatched. In DNA, the CDR3 is TGCGCCAGCAGTCAGCTCGGACTAGCGGGGGAGAAGGAGCAGTTCTTC. It is translated as CASSQLGLAGEKEQFF.

In nucleotides, the CDR3 is TGTGCCAGCACATCTTTGACGAACACCGGGGAGCTGTTTTTT. Protein sequence: CASTSLTNTGELFF. V is TRBV2 and J is TRBJ2-2; no firm D call. The CDR3 runs to 14 residues. Germline-derived CDR1 and CDR2 are SNHLY and FYNNEI. V was clipped by 7 bases and J by 0 bases, with 9 bases between them.

The chain combines TRBV5-1 with TRBJ1-1, with 10 bases lining up with TRBD1. CDR1 and CDR2 (germline): SGHRS, YFSETQ. CDR3 length: 17 amino acids. J gave up 4 bases and V 4 bases, and 13 bases lay outside the gene matches. CDR3 bases: TGCGCCAGCAGCCGCACCGGGACAGGGGCGTCGGGCACTGAAGCTTTCTTT. It specifies CASSRTGTGASGTEAFF.

This clone was seen more than once but under ten times. V usage is TRBV15 and J usage is TRBJ2-1; perhaps D is TRBD1 or TRBD2 (5 bases each). V lost 5 bases and J 5 bases, leaving 13 bases between the germline ends. This CDR3 contains 14 residues. Per the germline V gene, CDR1 is LNHNV and CDR2 is YYDKDF (reference sequence). The CDR3 loop is CATSRHGGHNEQFF. In nucleotides, the CDR3 is TGTGCCACCAGCCGACATGGGGGTCACAATGAGCAGTTCTTC.

The chain uses TRBV20-1 and TRBJ2-3; the D is unclear. Germline V gene data show CDR1 as DFQATT and CDR2 as SNEGSKA (reference sequence). V lost 5 bases to trimming and J lost 10 bases, with 13 bases between them. The CDR3 runs to 11 residues. CDR3 region: CSAPIGPSQYF. The CDR3 DNA reads as TGCAGTGCTCCCATCGGTCCATCGCAGTATTTT.

This chain links TRBV24-1 with TRBJ2-3, with D possibly being TRBD1 (6 bases). The CDR3 is 14 residues long. Germline V gives CDR1 KGHDR, CDR2 SFDVKD. V lost 7 bases to trimming and J lost 8 bases, with 18 bases between them. The CDR3 loop is CATRETGNSGTQYF. The CDR3 DNA follows: TGTGCCACCAGAGAAACAGGGAATAGTGGTACGCAGTATTTT.

This chain links TRBV18 with TRBJ1-1; a possible D gene is TRBD1 (6 bases). The CDR3 has 15 residues. Trimming removed 3 bases from V and 8 bases from J, with 19 bases in between. Germline CDR1 and CDR2: KGHSH and LQKENI. The CDR3 sequence: CASSPTGTNSPEAFF. CDR3 coding DNA: TGTGCCAGCTCACCTACAGGGACCAACTCTCCCGAAGCTTTCTTT.

The chain is built from TRBV6-4 and TRBJ2-1; 12 nucleotides align to TRBD2. Germline loops: CDR1 MRHNA, CDR2 SNTAGT. CDR3 length: 14 amino acids. The V gene end was trimmed by 8 bases and the J gene end by 6 bases; junction bases not matched to a gene: 5. The CDR3 nucleotides read TGTGCCAGCCCTAGCGGGGGGGCAGGCAATGAGCAGTTCTTC. Amino acid sequence: CASPSGGAGNEQFF.